This T cell receptor beta chain was found in a study of control samples from healthy donors and cancer patients. The CDR3 is made up of 15 amino acids. The V and J ends lost 8 bases and 1 base respectively, with 16 bases between them. Germline loops: CDR1 MDHEN, CDR2 SYDVKM. Produced via immunoSEQ multiplex PCR; TCRdb's table is partial and in-frame only. The sample table includes fewer than 200,000 clones. The rearrangement uses TRBV28 and TRBJ2-3; TRBD2 might be the D (7 bases). The origin of this receptor is a woman aged 25-40 years in good health. Sequences were obtained from blood. The CDR3 bases are TGTGCCAGCGAGGGGGGGGGCCAGGGCACAGATACGCAGTATTTT. This translates into CASEGGGQGTDTQYF.